This TCR beta chain appears in the sequencing data of a study of CD8 T cells in ankylosing spondylitis. Whole-study findings and limits: Reportedly, disease-linked clones are significantly enriched in ankylosing spondylitis patients' matched synovial fluid. It appeared that ankylosing spondylitis blood was characterized by a TCR beta motif of seven or eight highly homologous variants. Disease-linked clones bore a CD8+ phenotype, appearing relatively rarely in peripheral blood.

Germline CDR1 SGHRS, CDR2 YFSETQ. The CDR3 is made up of 13 amino acids. V gave up 4 bases and J gave up 4 bases, with 11 bases separating them. Of note for this clonotype: Its antigen is still unknown.

Scientists made TCR beta libraries using quantitative 5'-RACE with molecular barcodes. Using its own MiXCR run on the 5' RACE reads, TCRdb lists one record per CDR3 protein. The sample records roughly 160,000 distinct CDR3 sequences, roughly 10% being singletons. The receptor's source is a male donor with ankylosing spondylitis or in good health (not recorded which). The rearrangement joins TRBV5-1 to TRBJ2-5, with D perhaps matching TRBD1 or TRBD2 (5 bases each). The specimen sequenced was blood, either unsorted or a sorted T cell fraction (not recorded which). CDR3 bases: TGCGCCAGCAGCCGCGAGGGGTTAGAGACCCAGTACTTC. Protein product: CASSREGLETQYF.